Sequencing of this T cell receptor beta chain was carried out in a study of T cells in tuberculosis. About the study: This South African cohort compared adolescents with or without latent tuberculosis against adults with active tuberculosis.

This table comes from immunoSEQ multiplex PCR, and its TCRdb copy is limited to in-frame clones, with some not included. Found here are tens of thousands of clones, over 90% of them singletons; the top ten hold 1.4%. Comment on this clone: Its matching antigen is unknown.

Findings and caveats of the study: The TCR-beta difference was not significant; alpha differences partly reflected length. Using the GMM-specific repertoire gave about 90% accuracy versus around 74% with motifs.

The CDR3 has 15 residues. Germline V gene data show CDR1 as MNHNS and CDR2 as SASEGT. V shed 6 bases and J 6 bases; nucleotides not matched to a gene: 10. Time point indicated: new active TB diagnosis, blood taken before or within 7 days of starting treatment. Included patients were adults of at least 18, HIV-seronegative, South African. This receptor was taken from an adult with tuberculosis. The chain carries TRBV6-1 and TRBJ2-1, with 8 bases that match TRBD2. The sample was PBMCs, taken at tuberculosis diagnosis. CDR3 nucleotides: TGTGCCAGCAGCCTTCAGCGGGAGCCCCCCAATGAGCAGTTCTTC. Translating it yields CASSLQREPPNEQFF.